A single sample gave rise to the 26 T cell receptor beta chains below, sequenced in a study of cytomegalovirus exposure and HLA in healthy donors. Primers included in the PCR were 60 Vbeta and 13 Jbeta primers. Assay used: immunoSEQ multiplex PCR; TCRdb lists only in-frame clones, some missing. Among 65,000 to 85,000 clones listed, around 84% were seen once. Material: PBMCs. These receptors were collected from a woman between 45 and 60 years old in good health and CMV-seronegative.

V is TRBV5-4 and J is TRBJ2-1, with 7 positions matching TRBD1. The CDR3 totals 15 residues. The ends lost 4 bases at V and 4 bases at J; junction bases unmatched: 8. Germline V gene lookup returns CDR1 SGHNT and CDR2 YYREEE (reference sequence). The CDR3 DNA follows: TGTGCCAGCAGCCCCCCGGGACAGCCTTACAATGAGCAGTTCTTC. It specifies CASSPPGQPYNEQFF.

This chain connects TRBV5-7 to TRBJ1-2; 10 bases agree with TRBD1. TRBV5-7 is labeled an ORF, and its function is uncertain. J gave up 4 bases and V 6 bases, and 6 bases lay outside the gene matches. The length of the CDR3 is 14 residues. DNA of the CDR3: TGTGCCAGCAACCGACAGGGGGCGGCCTATGGCTACACCTTC. Amino acids: CASNRQGAAYGYTF.

The chain combines TRBV5-4 with TRBJ2-5; 8 bases align to TRBD1. The J call may be mistaken, given a closer DNA end match to TRBJ2-7. This CDR3 is built from 14 residues. CDR1 and CDR2 (germline): SGHNT, YYREEE (reference sequence). The CDR3 reads CASSLRQGANEQYF. CDR3 DNA: TGTGCCAGCAGCTTGCGTCAGGGGGCGAACGAGCAGTACTTC.

The count of this clone is one. CDR3 DNA sequence: TGTGCCAGCTCACCGGCGGTAGCGGGGGTCAATGAGCAGTTCTTC. Translation: CASSPAVAGVNEQFF. This chain uses TRBV18 with TRBJ2-1, with 9 nucleotides matching TRBD2. J lost 6 bases, V lost 3 bases, and 6 bases had no gene match. The CDR3 length is 15 residues. CDR1 and CDR2 from the germline V gene are KGHSH and LQKENI. The full variable domain, its missing parts supplied by reference TRBV18 and TRBJ2-1, is NAGVMQNPRHLVRRRGQEARLRCSPMKGHSHVYWYRQLPEEGLKFMVYLQKENIIDESGMPKERFSAEFPKEGPSILRIQQVVRGDSAAYFCASSPAVAGVNEQFFGPGTRLTVL.

The CDR3 sequence: CASSLGQTSTDTQYF. DNA for the CDR3: TGCGCCAGCAGCTTGGGACAGACTAGCACAGATACGCAGTATTTT. The chain combines TRBV5-1 with TRBJ2-3; possible D gene TRBD1, 5 bases. Germline V CDR1 and CDR2: SGHRS, YFSETQ. V lost 0 bases to trimming and J lost 0 bases, with 8 bases between them. The CDR3 runs to 15 residues.

V gene TRBV5-1 combines with J gene TRBJ2-1; 14 nucleotides line up with TRBD2. Per the germline V gene, CDR1 is SGHRS and CDR2 is YFSETQ. The CDR3 covers 18 residues. V shed 2 bases, J shed 0 bases, and the junction held 4 bases outside the gene matches. The CDR3 here is CASSFWTSGRSSYNEQFF. For the CDR3, the DNA is TGCGCCAGCAGCTTTTGGACTAGCGGGAGGAGCTCCTACAATGAGCAGTTCTTC.

This chain uses TRBV7-9 with TRBJ2-2; D gene unclear. The CDR3 sequence is 13 residues long. The germline V gene has CDR1 SEHNR and CDR2 FQNEAQ (reference sequence). Between the trimmed V and J ends, which lost 1 base and 8 bases, there was a span of 8 bases. CDR3 protein: CASSLGETGELFF. CDR3 nucleotide sequence: TGTGCCAGCAGCTTAGGAGAGACAGGGGAGCTGTTTTTT.

J is TRBJ2-5 and V is TRBV27; D ambiguous. CDR1 is MNHEY and CDR2 is SMNVEV in the germline V gene (reference sequence). Trimming pared 5 bases from V and 2 bases from J, leaving 6 bases between. This CDR3 has 12 residues. The DNA for the CDR3 is TGTGCCAGCAGTAACTCGCAAGAGACCCAGTACTTC. It translates to CASSNSQETQYF.

The genes are TRBV2 and TRBJ1-2; the match to TRBD1 covers 9 bases. J was trimmed by 5 bases and V by 6 bases; bases with no gene match: 4. CDR1 is SNHLY, CDR2 FYNNEI, per germline. The CDR3 contains 13 residues. DNA of the CDR3: TGTGCCAGCAGGGGACAGGGAAGATATGGCTACACCTTC. It specifies CASRGQGRYGYTF.

This clone was observed a few times. V usage is TRBV5-1 and J usage is TRBJ1-6; 9 bases agree with TRBD1. V shed 4 bases and J 8 bases; nucleotides not matched to a gene: 7. The CDR3 has 15 residues. Germline CDR1 is SGHRS and CDR2 is YFSETQ. The CDR3 region has the DNA TGCGCCAGCAGCCGGGGACAGGGAAGGGATTCACCCCTCCACTTT. Protein sequence: CASSRGQGRDSPLHF.

The chain links TRBV6-1 to TRBJ2-4; 13 bases map to TRBD2. The trim removed 3 bases at V and 5 bases at J, leaving 4 bases unmatched. The CDR3 consists of 16 residues. Looked up from germline, CDR1 is MNHNS and CDR2 is SASEGT. In DNA form, the CDR3 reads TGTGCCAGCAGTGAGGGACTAGCGGGATCCCAAAACATTCAGTACTTC. Translating it yields CASSEGLAGSQNIQYF.

The rearrangement links TRBV7-9 to TRBJ1-2; 7 bases align to TRBD1. Germline CDR1 and CDR2: SEHNR and FQNEAQ (reference sequence). Losses at the gene ends were 1 base for V and 8 bases for J; bases not matched to a gene: 7. The CDR3 is 14 amino acids. CDR3 protein: CASSLETGTRGYTF. As DNA, the CDR3 is TGTGCCAGCAGCTTAGAGACAGGGACCCGCGGCTACACCTTC.

CDR3 sequence (DNA): TGTGCCAGCAGCTACAGGGGGGGGCAATCACTCTCTGGAAACACCATATATTTT. It is translated as CASSYRGGQSLSGNTIYF. The J gene is TRBJ1-3, the V gene TRBV7-2, with TRBD1 matching over 8 bases. CDR1 is SGHTA, CDR2 FQGNSA, per germline. The V segment lost 4 bases and the J segment 0 bases; nucleotides outside the gene matches: 11. There are 18 residues in the CDR3.

This clone showed up just a few times. The chain has TRBV9 and TRBJ1-3; unclear D gene. Trimming cost V 0 bases and J 8 bases, with 15 bases left between them. Germline values: CDR1 SGDLS, CDR2 YYNGEE. This CDR3 region has 15 residues. DNA of the CDR3: TGTGCCAGCAGCGTAGCTCTGGGCCAATGGGACACCATATATTTT. This encodes CASSVALGQWDTIYF.

The J gene is TRBJ2-5, the V gene TRBV28, with D possibly TRBD1 on 5 matching bases. TRBJ2-7 explains the end of the DNA better; the J call may be wrong. Germline loops: CDR1 MDHEN, CDR2 SYDVKM. The CDR3 spans 15 residues. The CDR3 region has the DNA TGTGCCAGCAGTTTAGGGGCCGCAAAGGGCTACGAGCAGTACTTC. Translated: CASSLGAAKGYEQYF.

The chain employs TRBV27 and TRBJ1-2; TRBD1 matches at 8 bases. V lost 5 bases to trimming and J lost 3 bases; unmatched junction nucleotides: 5. Germline values: CDR1 MNHEY, CDR2 SMNVEV (reference sequence). This CDR3 comprises 14 residues. CDR3 sequence: CASSPRGHDYGYTF. The CDR3 region has the DNA TGTGCCAGCAGTCCCAGGGGGCACGACTATGGCTACACCTTC.

V is TRBV9 and J is TRBJ1-4; 7 nucleotides agree with TRBD1. The J segment lost 8 bases and the V segment lost 0 bases, leaving 16 bases of the junction unmatched. The CDR3 has 18 residues. Germline lookup yields CDR1 SGDLS and CDR2 YYNGEE. CDR3 sequence (DNA): TGTGCCAGCAGCGTAGCCTCAGGGCCACGACAGGGCGGGGAAAAACTGTTTTTT. Its protein product is CASSVASGPRQGGEKLFF. The full variable domain, in which reference TRBV9 and TRBJ1-4 provide the parts outside the CDR3, is DSGVTQTPKHLITATGQRVTLRCSPRSGDLSVYWYQQSLDQGLQFLIQYYNGEERAKGNILERFSAQQFPDLHSELNLSSLELGDSALYFCASSVASGPRQGGEKLFFGSGTQLSVL.

This clone was observed a single time. The chain carries TRBV28 and TRBJ1-2, with TRBD1 matching over 7 bases. Germline values: CDR1 MDHEN, CDR2 SYDVKM. The CDR3 sequence is 15 residues long. V dropped 5 bases and J dropped 5; count of bases not matched to a gene: 11. The CDR3 is CASSHGGTEEYGYTF. Written as DNA, the CDR3 is TGTGCCAGCAGTCATGGGGGGACAGAAGAATATGGCTACACCTTC.

This rearrangement joins TRBV2 to TRBJ2-5; D unresolved. The CDR3 runs to 13 residues. Germline-derived CDR1 and CDR2 are SNHLY and FYNNEI. The V and J ends lost 3 bases and 4 bases respectively, with 9 bases between them. CDR3 DNA: TGTGCCAGCAGTGAGGTCTTCGGAGAGACCCAGTACTTC. Translated, it gives CASSEVFGETQYF.

The V gene is TRBV5-1, the J gene TRBJ2-7; 7 positions agree with TRBD1. V gave up 4 bases and J gave up 1 base; unmatched junction bases: 8. This CDR3 comprises 15 residues. Germline V gene data show CDR1 as SGHRS and CDR2 as YFSETQ. The CDR3 reads CASSHDRVKSYEQYF. As DNA, the CDR3 is TGCGCCAGCAGCCACGACAGGGTTAAGTCCTACGAGCAGTACTTC.

The chain employs TRBV29-1 and TRBJ1-1, with D possibly TRBD1 on 6 matching bases. The V end lost 4 bases, the J end lost 0 bases, and 12 bases lay between the germline ends. In germline, CDR1 is SQVTM, CDR2 ANQGSEA. This CDR3 comprises 14 residues. The chain's CDR3 is CSVGSGTLNTEAFF. DNA for the CDR3: TGCAGCGTTGGCTCGGGGACATTGAACACTGAAGCTTTCTTT.

The chain links TRBV9 to TRBJ2-1, with 10 bases fitting TRBD2. The CDR3 is 14 residues long. Germline CDR1 is SGDLS and CDR2 is YYNGEE. The junction had 3 bases not matched to a gene; V was cut back by 5 bases and J by 4 bases. The DNA of the CDR3 is TGTGCCAGCAGTCGGACTAGCGGATACAATGAGCAGTTCTTC. Its translation: CASSRTSGYNEQFF.

The chain links TRBV9 to TRBJ1-2; the match to TRBD1 covers 12 bases. The CDR3 is 18 residues long. Germline values: CDR1 SGDLS, CDR2 YYNGEE. The V and J ends lost 0 bases and 4 bases, in that order; junction bases with no gene match: 10. The CDR3 is CASSVGRGTGGVGYGYTF. For the CDR3, the DNA is TGTGCCAGCAGCGTAGGCAGGGGGACAGGGGGCGTCGGCTATGGCTACACCTTC.

This chain connects TRBV29-1 to TRBJ2-1; the match to TRBD2 covers 7 bases. CDR1 and CDR2 (germline): SQVTM, ANQGSEA. The length of the CDR3 is 15 residues. Trimming cost V 4 bases and J 9 bases; bases outside gene matches: 15. The chain's CDR3 is CSVGYFRGEGGEQFF. CDR3 DNA: TGCAGCGTTGGTTACTTCCGGGGGGAGGGAGGTGAGCAGTTCTTC.

This chain joins TRBV5-6 and TRBJ2-7; D is ambiguous. The CDR3 covers 16 residues. The germline V gene encodes CDR1 SGHDT and CDR2 YYEEEE. V lost 2 bases to trimming and J lost 3 bases, with 18 bases between them. The CDR3 DNA is TGTGCCAGCAGCTTCTCCCCCGTTGAAGCATTCTACGAGCAGTACTTC. Translated, it gives CASSFSPVEAFYEQYF.

The chain has TRBV4-1 and TRBJ1-2; 8 bases agree with TRBD1. Trimming cost V 0 bases and J 4 bases; bases outside gene matches: 4. There are 15 residues in the CDR3. The V gene's germline CDR1 is MGHRA and CDR2 YSYEKL. CDR3 nucleotides: TGCGCCAGCAGCCAAGATACAGGGGGAGGCTATGGCTACACCTTC. Protein: CASSQDTGGGYGYTF.